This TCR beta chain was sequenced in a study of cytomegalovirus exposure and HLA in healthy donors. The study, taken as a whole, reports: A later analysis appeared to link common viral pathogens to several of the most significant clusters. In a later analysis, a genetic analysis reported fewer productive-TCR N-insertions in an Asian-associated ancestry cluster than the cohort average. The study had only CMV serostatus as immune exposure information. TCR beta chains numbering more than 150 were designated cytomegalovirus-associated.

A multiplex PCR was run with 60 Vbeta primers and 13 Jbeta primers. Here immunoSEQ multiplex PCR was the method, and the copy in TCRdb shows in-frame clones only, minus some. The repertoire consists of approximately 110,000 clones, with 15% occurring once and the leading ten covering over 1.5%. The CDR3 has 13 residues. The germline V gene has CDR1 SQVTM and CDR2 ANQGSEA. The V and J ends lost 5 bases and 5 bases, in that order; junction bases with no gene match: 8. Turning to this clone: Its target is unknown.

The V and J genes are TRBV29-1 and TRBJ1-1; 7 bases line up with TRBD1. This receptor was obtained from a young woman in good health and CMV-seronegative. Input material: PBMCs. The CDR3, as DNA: TGCAGCGTTCACAGGGACAGCCGGACTGAAGCTTTCTTT. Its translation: CSVHRDSRTEAFF.